These 21 T cell receptor beta chains share one sample of origin, sequenced in a study of shared clonotypes between healthy human individuals. The protocol was immunoSEQ multiplex PCR, while the TCRdb copy is restricted to in-frame clones and leaves out a portion. The repertoire holds some 1 million clones, with about 75% as singletons. Material: memory CD4+ T cells sorted from blood. Sample subset: CD45RA-negative fraction. The receptors shown here come from a man aged 18 to 30 in good health.

This clone was observed at least ten times. CDR3 sequence: CASSLWGHYTQYF. The CDR3 DNA is TGTGCCAGCAGCTTGTGGGGACACTATACGCAGTATTTT. V is TRBV5-5 and J is TRBJ2-3, with D maybe TRBD1 (6 bases). Germline values: CDR1 SGHKS, CDR2 YYEKEE (reference sequence). CDR3 length: 13 amino acids. Trimming shortened V by 1 base and J by 7 bases, and 10 bases separated the two germline ends.

V is TRBV7-2 and J is TRBJ1-4; TRBD1 aligns across 8 bases. With 6 bases clipped from V and 8 bases from J, the junction kept 5 bases outside the gene matches. This CDR3 region has 13 residues. Germline V gene data show CDR1 as SGHTA and CDR2 as FQGNSA. CDR3 region: CASRGQGTEKLFF. The CDR3 DNA is TGTGCCAGCAGAGGACAGGGTACCGAAAAACTGTTTTTT. The whole variable domain, filled in from reference TRBV7-2 and TRBJ1-4, reads GAGVSQSPSNKVTEKGKDVELRCDPISGHTALYWYRQSLGQGLEFLIYFQGNSAPDKSGLPSDRFSAERTGGSVSTLTIQRTQQEDSAVYLCASRGQGTEKLFFGSGTQLSVL.

This rearrangement joins TRBV6-6 to TRBJ2-3, with 9 nucleotides matching TRBD1. This CDR3 is 15 amino acids long. V lost 7 bases, J lost 0 bases, and 5 bases stayed unmatched. CDR1 is MNHNY and CDR2 is SVGAGI in the germline V gene (reference sequence). CDR3 sequence: CASIDGTGSTDTQYF. The CDR3 DNA sequence: TGTGCCAGCATTGACGGGACAGGGAGCACAGATACGCAGTATTTT.

In this sample, this clone turned up a few times. Different DNA sequences within this sample yield the same CDR3. The CDR3 region is CAWSVGGETQYF. The DNA for the CDR3 is TGTGCCTGGAGTGTGGGGGGGGAGACCCAGTACTTC. The chain uses TRBV30 and TRBJ2-5; TRBD2 aligns across 7 bases. This CDR3 has 12 amino acids. V was clipped by 0 bases and J by 5 bases; unmatched bases: 0. Germline lookup yields CDR1 GTSNPN and CDR2 SVGIG (reference sequence).

The V gene is TRBV7-2, the J gene TRBJ2-2; D unclear. From germline, CDR1 is SGHTA and CDR2 FQGNSA. The CDR3 is made up of 13 amino acids. Trimming left V 3 bases short and J 6 bases short, with 8 bases between. CDR3 sequence: CASSFTYPGELFF. DNA of the CDR3: TGTGCCAGCAGCTTTACCTACCCCGGGGAGCTGTTTTTT.

In this sample, this clone turned up a few times. The rearrangement uses TRBV6-6 and TRBJ1-2; D remains ambiguous. Trimming took off 2 bases at V and 3 bases at J, with 13 bases between the two ends. The germline CDR1 and CDR2 sequences are MNHNY and SVGAGI (reference sequence). There are 15 residues in the CDR3. The CDR3 DNA sequence: TGTGCCAGCAGTTACGTCAGTAGAAGCGACTATGGCTACACCTTC. Its translation: CASSYVSRSDYGYTF.

The chain uses TRBV5-1 and TRBJ2-1, with 11 bases identical to TRBD2. Germline V lookup: CDR1 SGHRS, CDR2 YFSETQ. The CDR3 covers 15 residues. V was clipped by 2 bases and J by 10 bases; unmatched bases: 8. As DNA, the CDR3 is TGCGCCAGCAGCTTAGAACTAGCGGGGGCTGGGGAGCAGTTCTTC. Translation: CASSLELAGAGEQFF.

The chain carries TRBV28 and TRBJ1-2, with 10 nucleotides matching TRBD1. The CDR3 is made up of 15 amino acids. Germline CDR1 and CDR2: MDHEN and SYDVKM. Unmatched junction bases numbered 7, after V lost 5 bases and J lost 4 bases. CDR3 residues: CASSPAGTGAYGYTF. In nucleotides, the CDR3 is TGTGCCAGCAGTCCCGCCGGGACAGGGGCCTATGGCTACACCTTC.

This clone was observed many times. The V call is TRBV5-1, the J call TRBJ2-5; 9 bases align to TRBD2. V was clipped by 6 bases and J by 4 bases; unmatched bases: 13. CDR1 is SGHRS and CDR2 is YFSETQ in the germline V gene. There are 16 residues in the CDR3. CDR3 amino acids: CASKGGGAAASETQYF. The CDR3 DNA follows: TGCGCCAGCAAGGGCGGGGGGGCCGCGGCTTCAGAGACCCAGTACTTC.

This chain links TRBV2 with TRBJ2-7; 9 bases are shared with TRBD1. J lost 2 bases, V lost 4 bases, and 3 bases had no gene match. Germline V gives CDR1 SNHLY, CDR2 FYNNEI. CDR3 length: 14 amino acids. CDR3 DNA: TGTGCCAGCAGTGGGGACAGGGCCCCCTACGAGCAGTACTTC. Translation: CASSGDRAPYEQYF.

With regard to this clone: Other DNA sequences of this sample code for an identical CDR3. The chain employs TRBV7-2 and TRBJ1-5; TRBD1 is a possible D gene (6 bases). Germline V gene sequence: CDR1 SGHTA, CDR2 FQGNSA. The CDR3 totals 13 residues. The V gene lost 6 bases and the J gene lost 2 bases, with 8 bases spanning the gap. For the CDR3, the DNA is TGTGCCAGCAGTCGACAGGGCAATCAGCCCCAGCATTTT. Translating gives CASSRQGNQPQHF.

CDR3 in amino acids: CASTPIDRPYEQYF. The CDR3, as DNA: TGTGCCAGCACCCCAATTGACAGGCCCTACGAGCAGTACTTC. This chain joins TRBV11-2 and TRBJ2-7, with D possibly matching TRBD1 (6 bases). There are 14 residues in the CDR3. The V gene lost 7 bases and the J gene lost 2 bases, with 15 bases spanning the gap. Germline CDR1 and CDR2: SGHAT and FQNNGV.

This clone was seen a handful of times. The genes are TRBV7-2 and TRBJ1-6; 10 nucleotides line up with TRBD1. The CDR3 covers 16 residues. Germline V CDR1 and CDR2: SGHTA, FQGNSA. V gave up 5 bases and J gave up 9 bases; unmatched junction bases: 10. CDR3 DNA sequence: TGTGCCAGCAGCCTGGACCGGGACAGGGGAACTTCACCCCTCCACTTT. Translation: CASSLDRDRGTSPLHF. The entire variable domain, with the rest obtained from reference TRBV7-2 and TRBJ1-6, is as follows: GAGVSQSPSNKVTEKGKDVELRCDPISGHTALYWYRQSLGQGLEFLIYFQGNSAPDKSGLPSDRFSAERTGGSVSTLTIQRTQQEDSAVYLCASSLDRDRGTSPLHFGNGTRLTVT.

This clone has more than one count but fewer than ten. This chain uses TRBV6-6 with TRBJ1-2; D not certain. The ends were cut back, 0 bases at V and 7 bases at J, with 9 bases in the middle. The CDR3 spans 13 residues. CDR1 is MNHNY and CDR2 is SVGAGI in the germline V gene (reference sequence). CDR3 DNA: TGTGCCAGCAGTTACTCTGAACCGGCTGGCTACACCTTC. This translates into CASSYSEPAGYTF.

The chain joins TRBV7-2 to TRBJ2-3, with D tentatively TRBD1 (6 bases). CDR3 size: 16 residues. V lost 5 bases, J lost 3 bases, and 18 bases lay in between. The germline CDR1 and CDR2 sequences are SGHTA and FQGNSA. The CDR3 nucleotides are TGTGCCAGCAGCGCCCGCCGACAGGCCCTAACAGATACGCAGTATTTT. Its translation: CASSARRQALTDTQYF.

This chain links TRBV7-8 with TRBJ2-5, with unresolved D. The germline gives CDR1 SGHVS, CDR2 FQNEAQ. V was shortened by 5 bases and J by 1 base, with 8 bases between the two germline ends. The CDR3 covers 13 residues. CDR3 sequence (DNA): TGTGCCAGCAGCCTGACGGTCCAAGAGACCCAGTACTTC. Translation: CASSLTVQETQYF. Drawing the rest from reference TRBV7-8 and TRBJ2-5, the complete variable domain is GAGVSQSPRYKVAKRGQDVALRCDPISGHVSLFWYQQALGQGPEFLTYFQNEAQLDKSGLPSDRFFAERPEGSVSTLKIQRTQQEDSAVYLCASSLTVQETQYFGPGTRLLVL.

The chain recombines TRBV13 with TRBJ2-5, with 14 bases fitting TRBD2. V shed 5 bases, J shed 4 bases, and the junction held 6 bases outside the gene matches. Germline V gives CDR1 PRHDT, CDR2 FYEKMQ (reference sequence). The CDR3 loop spans 16 amino acids. The CDR3, as DNA: TGTGCCAGCAGCCTGAGACTAGCGGGAGGGCCAGAGACCCAGTACTTC. The encoded protein is CASSLRLAGGPETQYF. The variable domain in full, with the rest retrieved from reference TRBV13 and TRBJ2-5, is AAGVIQSPRHLIKEKRETATLKCYPIPRHDTVYWYQQGPGQDPQFLISFYEKMQSDKGSIPDRFSAQQFSDYHSELNMSSLELGDSALYFCASSLRLAGGPETQYFGPGTRLLVL.

CDR3 sequence (DNA): TGTGCCAGCAGCGACGGGGGCAGGGGCACAGATACGCAGTATTTT. Translated, it gives CASSDGGRGTDTQYF. This chain uses TRBV7-2 with TRBJ2-3; TRBD1 or TRBD2 may be the D gene (6 bases each). Trimming cost V 5 bases and J 1 base, with 13 bases left between them. Germline values: CDR1 SGHTA, CDR2 FQGNSA. The CDR3 is made up of 15 amino acids.

V and J are TRBV30 and TRBJ1-1, with 8 bases identical to TRBD1. The ends lost 8 bases at V and 0 bases at J; junction bases unmatched: 8. Germline V lookup: CDR1 GTSNPN, CDR2 SVGIG (reference sequence). The length of the CDR3 is 14 residues. The CDR3 nucleotides read TGTGCCCAAGCGACAGGGGTTATGAACACTGAAGCTTTCTTT. Encoded protein: CAQATGVMNTEAFF.

The table lists this clone with a count of one. The V and J genes are TRBV7-9 and TRBJ1-4; no firm D call. With 6 bases removed from V and 8 bases from J, the gap between germline ends came to 13 bases. Germline assignment: CDR1 SEHNR and CDR2 FQNEAQ (reference sequence). The CDR3 covers 13 residues. The CDR3 DNA is TGTGCCAGCAGTCGGGCGGGAGAGGAAAAACTGTTTTTT. Its protein product is CASSRAGEEKLFF.

CDR3 amino acids: CASSLLAHGTAPYEQYF. In nucleotides, the CDR3 is TGTGCCAGCAGCTTACTGGCCCACGGGACGGCGCCCTACGAGCAGTACTTC. The chain recombines TRBV7-6 with TRBJ2-7; D is possibly TRBD1 or TRBD2 (5 bases each). The CDR3 spans 17 residues. The ends were cut back, 2 bases at V and 2 bases at J, with 19 bases in the middle. Germline CDR1 reads SGHVS; CDR2 reads FNYEAQ.